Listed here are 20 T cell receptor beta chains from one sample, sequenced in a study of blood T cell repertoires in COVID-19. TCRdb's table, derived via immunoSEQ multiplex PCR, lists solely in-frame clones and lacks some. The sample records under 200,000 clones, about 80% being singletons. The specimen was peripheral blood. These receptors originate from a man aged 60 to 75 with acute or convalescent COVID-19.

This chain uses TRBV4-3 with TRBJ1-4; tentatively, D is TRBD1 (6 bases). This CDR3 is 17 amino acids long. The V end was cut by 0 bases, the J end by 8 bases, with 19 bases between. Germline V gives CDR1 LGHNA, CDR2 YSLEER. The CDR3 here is CASSQDARAGAGEKLFF. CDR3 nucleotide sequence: TGCGCCAGCAGCCAAGATGCGAGGGCGGGGGCTGGCGAAAAACTGTTTTTT.

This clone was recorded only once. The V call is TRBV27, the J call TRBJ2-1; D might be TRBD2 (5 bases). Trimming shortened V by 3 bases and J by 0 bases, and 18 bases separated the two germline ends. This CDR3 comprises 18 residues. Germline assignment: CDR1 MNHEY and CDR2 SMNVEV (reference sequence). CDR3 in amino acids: CASSFLTEGWSSYNEQFF. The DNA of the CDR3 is TGTGCCAGCAGTTTTCTCACAGAGGGCTGGAGCTCCTACAATGAGCAGTTCTTC.

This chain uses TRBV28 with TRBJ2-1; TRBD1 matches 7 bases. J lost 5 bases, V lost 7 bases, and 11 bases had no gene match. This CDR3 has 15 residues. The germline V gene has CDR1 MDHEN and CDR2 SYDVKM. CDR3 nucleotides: TGTGCCAGCAATAGACAGGGCTGGACCGACAATGAGCAGTTCTTC. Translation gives CASNRQGWTDNEQFF.

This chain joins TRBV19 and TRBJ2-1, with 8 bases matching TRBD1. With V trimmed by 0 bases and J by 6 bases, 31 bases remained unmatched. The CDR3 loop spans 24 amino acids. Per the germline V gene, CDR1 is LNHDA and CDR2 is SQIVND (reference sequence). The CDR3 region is CASSIDLGVLTTWGGGTGSNEQFF. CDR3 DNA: TGTGCCAGTAGTATAGATCTCGGAGTGTTGACGACGTGGGGAGGCGGGACAGGATCCAATGAGCAGTTCTTC.

The CDR3 nucleotides are TGCGCCAGCACTGAACAGGGGGCGTATTCCGAGCAGTACTTC. Amino acid sequence: CASTEQGAYSEQYF. The chain combines TRBV5-1 with TRBJ2-7; 9 positions agree with TRBD1. V was pared by 6 bases and J by 6 bases, with 10 bases of the junction left unmatched. Germline V gene sequence: CDR1 SGHRS, CDR2 YFSETQ. This CDR3 spans 14 amino acids.

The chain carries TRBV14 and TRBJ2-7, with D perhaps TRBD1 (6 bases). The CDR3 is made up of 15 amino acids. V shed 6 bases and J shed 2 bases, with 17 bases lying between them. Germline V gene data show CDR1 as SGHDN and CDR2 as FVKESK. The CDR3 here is CASSPFGGPTYEQYF. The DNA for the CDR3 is TGTGCCAGCAGTCCGTTTGGGGGCCCCACCTACGAGCAGTACTTC.

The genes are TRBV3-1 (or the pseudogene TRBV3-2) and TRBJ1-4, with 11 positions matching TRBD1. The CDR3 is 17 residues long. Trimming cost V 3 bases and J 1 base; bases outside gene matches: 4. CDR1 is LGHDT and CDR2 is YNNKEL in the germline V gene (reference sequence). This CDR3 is CASSQDRGRLTNEKLFF. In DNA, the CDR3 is TGTGCCAGCAGCCAGGACAGGGGGCGGTTAACTAATGAAAAACTGTTTTTT.

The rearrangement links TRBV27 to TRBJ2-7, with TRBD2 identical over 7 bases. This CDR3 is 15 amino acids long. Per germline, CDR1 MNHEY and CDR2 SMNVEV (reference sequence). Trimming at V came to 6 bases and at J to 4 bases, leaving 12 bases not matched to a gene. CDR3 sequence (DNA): TGTGCCAGCAGCATTACCGGGCCGGGGGGTTACGAGCAGTACTTC. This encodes CASSITGPGGYEQYF.

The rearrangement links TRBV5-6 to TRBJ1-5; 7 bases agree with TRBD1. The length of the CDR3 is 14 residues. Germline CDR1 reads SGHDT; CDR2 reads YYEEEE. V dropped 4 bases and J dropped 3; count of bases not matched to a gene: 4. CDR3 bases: TGTGCCAGCAGCCGGGGGACAGACAATCAGCCCCAGCATTTT. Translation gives CASSRGTDNQPQHF.

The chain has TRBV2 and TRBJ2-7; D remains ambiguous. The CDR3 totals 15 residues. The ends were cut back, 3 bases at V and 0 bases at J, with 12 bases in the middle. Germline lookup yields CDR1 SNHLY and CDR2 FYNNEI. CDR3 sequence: CASSDFTAYSYEQYF. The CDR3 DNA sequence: TGTGCCAGCAGTGATTTTACAGCCTACTCCTACGAGCAGTACTTC.

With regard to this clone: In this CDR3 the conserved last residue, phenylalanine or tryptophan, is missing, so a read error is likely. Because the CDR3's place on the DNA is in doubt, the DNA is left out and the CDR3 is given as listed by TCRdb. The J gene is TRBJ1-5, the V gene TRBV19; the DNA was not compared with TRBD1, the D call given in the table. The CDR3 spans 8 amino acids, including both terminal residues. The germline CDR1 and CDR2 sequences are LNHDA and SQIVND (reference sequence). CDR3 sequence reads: CARYARDT.

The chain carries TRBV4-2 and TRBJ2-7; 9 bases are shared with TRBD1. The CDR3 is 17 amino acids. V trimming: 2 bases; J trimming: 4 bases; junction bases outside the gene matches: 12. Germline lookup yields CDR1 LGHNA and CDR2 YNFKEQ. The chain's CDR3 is CASSQQSGQGSVYEQYF. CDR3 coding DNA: TGTGCCAGCAGCCAACAATCGGGACAGGGATCGGTGTACGAGCAGTACTTC.

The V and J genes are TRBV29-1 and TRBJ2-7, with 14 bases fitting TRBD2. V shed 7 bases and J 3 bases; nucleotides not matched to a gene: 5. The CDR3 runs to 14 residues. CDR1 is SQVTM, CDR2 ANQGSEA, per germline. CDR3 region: CSGGTSGSLYEQYF. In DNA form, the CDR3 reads TGCAGCGGCGGGACTAGCGGGAGTCTCTACGAGCAGTACTTC.

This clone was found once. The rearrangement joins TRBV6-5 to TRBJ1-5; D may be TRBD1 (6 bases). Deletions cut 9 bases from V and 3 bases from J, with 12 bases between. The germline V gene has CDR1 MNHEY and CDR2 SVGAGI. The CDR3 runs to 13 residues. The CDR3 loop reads CASTGQLNQPQHF. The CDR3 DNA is TGTGCCAGTACGGGACAACTCAATCAGCCCCAGCATTTT.

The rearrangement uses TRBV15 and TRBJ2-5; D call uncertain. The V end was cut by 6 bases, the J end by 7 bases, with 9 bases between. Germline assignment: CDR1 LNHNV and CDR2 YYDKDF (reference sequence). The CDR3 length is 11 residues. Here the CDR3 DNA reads TGTGCCACCAGGGAGCTTGGGACCCAGTACTTC. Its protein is CATRELGTQYF. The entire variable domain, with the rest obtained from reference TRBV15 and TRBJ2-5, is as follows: DAMVIQNPRYQVTQFGKPVTLSCSQTLNHNVMYWYQQKSSQAPKLLFHYYDKDFNNEADTPDNFQSRRPNTSFCFLDIRSPGLGDTAMYLCATRELGTQYFGPGTRLLVL.

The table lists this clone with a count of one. CDR3 sequence: CASSLRWGLAGGVYNEQFF. The CDR3 region has the DNA TGTGCCAGCAGCTTACGATGGGGACTAGCGGGAGGGGTCTACAATGAGCAGTTCTTC. The chain couples TRBV5-4 to TRBJ2-1; the match to TRBD2 covers 16 bases. CDR1 is SGHNT, CDR2 YYREEE, per germline (reference sequence). Losses at the gene ends were 2 bases for V and 3 bases for J; bases not matched to a gene: 8. The CDR3 has 19 residues.

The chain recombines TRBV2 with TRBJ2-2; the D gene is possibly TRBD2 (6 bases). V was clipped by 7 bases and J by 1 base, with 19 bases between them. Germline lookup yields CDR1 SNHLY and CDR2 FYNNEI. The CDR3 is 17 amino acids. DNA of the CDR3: TGTGCCAGCATTCCTGCCGCGGGACGGGTGAACACCGGGGAGCTGTTTTTT. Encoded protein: CASIPAAGRVNTGELFF.

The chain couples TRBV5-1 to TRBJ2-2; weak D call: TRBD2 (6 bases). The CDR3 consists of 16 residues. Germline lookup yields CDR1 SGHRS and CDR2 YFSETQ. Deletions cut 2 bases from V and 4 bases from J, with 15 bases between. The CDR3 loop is CASSFTSTGVTGELFF. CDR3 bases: TGCGCCAGCAGCTTTACTAGCACCGGTGTCACCGGGGAGCTGTTTTTT. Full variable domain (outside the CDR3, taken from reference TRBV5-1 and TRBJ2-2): KAGVTQTPRYLIKTRGQQVTLSCSPISGHRSVSWYQQTPGQGLQFLFEYFSETQRNKGNFPGRFSGRQFSNSRSEMNVSTLELGDSALYLCASSFTSTGVTGELFFGEGSRLTVL.

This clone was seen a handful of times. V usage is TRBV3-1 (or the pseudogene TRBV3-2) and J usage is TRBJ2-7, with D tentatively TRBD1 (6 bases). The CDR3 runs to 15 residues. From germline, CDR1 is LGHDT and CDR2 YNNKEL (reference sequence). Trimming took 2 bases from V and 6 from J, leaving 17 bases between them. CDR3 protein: CASSQSEQAQGEQYF. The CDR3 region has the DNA TGTGCCAGCAGCCAATCAGAGCAGGCACAGGGCGAGCAGTACTTC.

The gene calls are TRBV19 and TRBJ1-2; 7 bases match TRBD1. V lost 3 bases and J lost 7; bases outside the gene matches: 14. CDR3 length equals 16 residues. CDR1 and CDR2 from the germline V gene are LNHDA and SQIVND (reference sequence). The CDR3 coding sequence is TGTGCCAGTAGTATCGACTCTACAGGGGTGTATTTTGGCTACACCTTC. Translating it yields CASSIDSTGVYFGYTF.